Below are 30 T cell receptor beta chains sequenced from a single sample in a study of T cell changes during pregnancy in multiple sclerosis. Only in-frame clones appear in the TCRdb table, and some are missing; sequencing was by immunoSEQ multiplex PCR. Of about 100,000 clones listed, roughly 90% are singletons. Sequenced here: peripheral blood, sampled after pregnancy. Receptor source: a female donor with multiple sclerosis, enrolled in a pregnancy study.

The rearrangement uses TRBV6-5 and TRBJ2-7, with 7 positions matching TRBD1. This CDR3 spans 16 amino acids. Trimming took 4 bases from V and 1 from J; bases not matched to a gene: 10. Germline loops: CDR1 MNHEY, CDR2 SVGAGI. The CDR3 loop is CASSSRTGQSSYEQYF. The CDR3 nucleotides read TGTGCCAGCAGTTCACGGACGGGACAGTCTTCCTACGAGCAGTACTTC.

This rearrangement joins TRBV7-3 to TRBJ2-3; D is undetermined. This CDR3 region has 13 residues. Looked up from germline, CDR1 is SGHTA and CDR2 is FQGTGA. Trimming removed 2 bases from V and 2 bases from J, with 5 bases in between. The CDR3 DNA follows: TGTGCCAGCAGCTTAGTAAACACAGATACGCAGTATTTT. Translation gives CASSLVNTDTQYF.

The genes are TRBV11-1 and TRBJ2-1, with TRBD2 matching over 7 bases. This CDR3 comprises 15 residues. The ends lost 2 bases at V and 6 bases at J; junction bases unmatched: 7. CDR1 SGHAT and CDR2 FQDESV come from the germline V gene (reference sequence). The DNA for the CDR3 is TGTGCCAGCAGCTTATTGAGCGGGGAGTTCAATGAGCAGTTCTTC. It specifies CASSLLSGEFNEQFF.

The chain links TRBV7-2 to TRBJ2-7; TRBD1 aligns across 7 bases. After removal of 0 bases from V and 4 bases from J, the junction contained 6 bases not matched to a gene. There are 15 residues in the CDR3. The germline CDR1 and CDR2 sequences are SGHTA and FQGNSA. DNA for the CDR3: TGTGCCAGCAGCTTAGCAGGGGGCCAGCTTTACGAGCAGTACTTC. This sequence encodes CASSLAGGQLYEQYF.

The CDR3 is CASSLVEDSYGYTF. Written as DNA, the CDR3 is TGTGCCAGCAGCTTAGTGGAGGACAGCTATGGCTACACCTTC. The chain links TRBV7-9 to TRBJ1-2, with a weak D call TRBD1 (6 bases). Germline CDR1 is SEHNR and CDR2 is FQNEAQ (reference sequence). The germline V and J ends were trimmed by 1 base and 4 bases, with 10 bases remaining between them. The CDR3 loop spans 14 amino acids.

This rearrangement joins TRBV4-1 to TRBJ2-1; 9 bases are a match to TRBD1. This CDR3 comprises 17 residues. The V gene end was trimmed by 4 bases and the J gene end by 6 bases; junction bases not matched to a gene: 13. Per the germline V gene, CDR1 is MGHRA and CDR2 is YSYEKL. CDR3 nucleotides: TGCGCCAGCAGCCGTGACAGGGGGGGACGAGTACGCAATGAGCAGTTCTTC. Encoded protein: CASSRDRGGRVRNEQFF.

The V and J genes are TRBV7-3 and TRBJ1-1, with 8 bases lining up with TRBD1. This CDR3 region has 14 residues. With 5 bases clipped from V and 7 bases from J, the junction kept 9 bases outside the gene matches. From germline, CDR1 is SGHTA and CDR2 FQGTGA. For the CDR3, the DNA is TGTGCCAGCAGCCCGGACAGGGATTCGGGTGAAGCTTTCTTT. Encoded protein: CASSPDRDSGEAFF.

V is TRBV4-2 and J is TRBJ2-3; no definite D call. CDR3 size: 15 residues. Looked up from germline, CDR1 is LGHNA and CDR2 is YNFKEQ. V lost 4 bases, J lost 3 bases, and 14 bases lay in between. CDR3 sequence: CASSRSRQTTDTQYF. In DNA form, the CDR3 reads TGTGCCAGCAGCCGGTCTCGACAAACTACAGATACGCAGTATTTT.

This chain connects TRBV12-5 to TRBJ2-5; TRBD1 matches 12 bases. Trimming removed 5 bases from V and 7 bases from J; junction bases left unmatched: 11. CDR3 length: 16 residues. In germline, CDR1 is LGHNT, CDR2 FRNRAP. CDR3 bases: TGTGCTAGTGGTCAATTAGGGACAGGGGGCGTTGGGACCCAGTACTTC. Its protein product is CASGQLGTGGVGTQYF.

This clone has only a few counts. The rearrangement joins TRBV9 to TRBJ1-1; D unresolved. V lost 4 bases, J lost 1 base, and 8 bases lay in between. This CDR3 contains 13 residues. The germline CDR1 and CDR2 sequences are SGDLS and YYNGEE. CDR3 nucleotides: TGTGCCAGCAGCTTTTCAGAGAACACTGAAGCTTTCTTT. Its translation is CASSFSENTEAFF.

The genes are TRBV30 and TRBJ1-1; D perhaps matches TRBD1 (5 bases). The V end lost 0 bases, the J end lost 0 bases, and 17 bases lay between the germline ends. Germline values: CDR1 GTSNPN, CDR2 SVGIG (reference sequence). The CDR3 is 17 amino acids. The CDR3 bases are TGTGCCTGGAGTGTGGTAACAGGTGTGCGGTTGAACACTGAAGCTTTCTTT. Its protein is CAWSVVTGVRLNTEAFF. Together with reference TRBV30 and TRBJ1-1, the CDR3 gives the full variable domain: SQTIHQWPATLVQPVGSPLSLECTVEGTSNPNLYWYRQAAGRGLQLLFYSVGIGQISSEVPQNLSASRPQDRQFILSSKKLLLSDSGFYLCAWSVVTGVRLNTEAFFGQGTRLTVV.

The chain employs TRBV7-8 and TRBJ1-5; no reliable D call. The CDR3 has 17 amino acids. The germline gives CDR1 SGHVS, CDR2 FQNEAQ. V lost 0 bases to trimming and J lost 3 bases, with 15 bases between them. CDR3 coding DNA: TGTGCCAGCAGCTTAGCTCTGGTCGGGATAATCAATCAGCCCCAGCATTTT. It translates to CASSLALVGIINQPQHF.

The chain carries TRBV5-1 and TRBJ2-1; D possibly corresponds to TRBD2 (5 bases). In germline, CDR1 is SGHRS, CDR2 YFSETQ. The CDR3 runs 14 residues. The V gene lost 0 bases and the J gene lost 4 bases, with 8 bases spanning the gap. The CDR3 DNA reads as TGCGCCAGCAGCTTGGATAGCGAGTACAATGAGCAGTTCTTC. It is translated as CASSLDSEYNEQFF.

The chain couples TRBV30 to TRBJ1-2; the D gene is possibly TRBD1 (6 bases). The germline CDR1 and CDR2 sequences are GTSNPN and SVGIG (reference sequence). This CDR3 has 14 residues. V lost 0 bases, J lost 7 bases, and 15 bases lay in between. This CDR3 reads CAWSVLRRGGGYTF. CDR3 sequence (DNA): TGTGCCTGGAGTGTACTCCGCAGGGGCGGTGGCTACACCTTC.

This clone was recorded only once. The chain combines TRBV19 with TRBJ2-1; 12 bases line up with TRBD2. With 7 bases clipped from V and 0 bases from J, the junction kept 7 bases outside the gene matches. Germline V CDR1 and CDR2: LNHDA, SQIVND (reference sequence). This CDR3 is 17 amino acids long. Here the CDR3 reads CASTRTSGARSYNEQFF. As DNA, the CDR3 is TGTGCCAGTACTAGGACTAGCGGGGCTCGCTCCTACAATGAGCAGTTCTTC.

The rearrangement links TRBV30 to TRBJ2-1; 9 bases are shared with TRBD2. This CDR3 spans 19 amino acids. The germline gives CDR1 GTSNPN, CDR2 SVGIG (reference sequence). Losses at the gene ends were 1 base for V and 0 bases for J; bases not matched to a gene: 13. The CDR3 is CAWSASLAGSLSSYNEQFF. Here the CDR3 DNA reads TGTGCCTGGAGTGCAAGTCTAGCGGGATCCCTAAGCTCCTACAATGAGCAGTTCTTC.

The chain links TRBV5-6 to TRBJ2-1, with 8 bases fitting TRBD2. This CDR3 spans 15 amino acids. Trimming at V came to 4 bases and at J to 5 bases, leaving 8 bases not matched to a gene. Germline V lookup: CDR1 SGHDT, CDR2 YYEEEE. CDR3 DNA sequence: TGTGCCAGCAGCGTGGGACTAGGGGTTGACAATGAGCAGTTCTTC. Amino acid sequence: CASSVGLGVDNEQFF.

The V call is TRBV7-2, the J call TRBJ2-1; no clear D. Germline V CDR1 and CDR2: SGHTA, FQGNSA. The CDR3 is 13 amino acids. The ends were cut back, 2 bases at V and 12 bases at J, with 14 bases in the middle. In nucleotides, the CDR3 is TGTGCCAGCAGCTTAACCGAGAGACTGGCGCAGTTCTTC. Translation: CASSLTERLAQFF.

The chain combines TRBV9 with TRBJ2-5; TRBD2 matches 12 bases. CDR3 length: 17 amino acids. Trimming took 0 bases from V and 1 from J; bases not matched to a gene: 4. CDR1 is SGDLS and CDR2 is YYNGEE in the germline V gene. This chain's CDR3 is CASSVAPTSGSQETQYF. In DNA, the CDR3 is TGTGCCAGCAGCGTAGCCCCGACTAGCGGGAGCCAAGAGACCCAGTACTTC.

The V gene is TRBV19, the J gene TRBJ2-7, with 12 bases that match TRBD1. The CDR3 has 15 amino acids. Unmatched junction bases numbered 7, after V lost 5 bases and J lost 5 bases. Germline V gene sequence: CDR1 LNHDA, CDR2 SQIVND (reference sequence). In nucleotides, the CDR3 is TGTGCCAGTAGTCGTTCCGGGACAGGGGGCAACGAGCAGTACTTC. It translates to CASSRSGTGGNEQYF. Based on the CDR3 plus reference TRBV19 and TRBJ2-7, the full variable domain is DGGITQSPKYLFRKEGQNVTLSCEQNLNHDAMYWYRQDPGQGLRLIYYSQIVNDFQKGDIAEGYSVSREKKESFPLTVTSAQKNPTAFYLCASSRSGTGGNEQYFGPGTRLTVT.

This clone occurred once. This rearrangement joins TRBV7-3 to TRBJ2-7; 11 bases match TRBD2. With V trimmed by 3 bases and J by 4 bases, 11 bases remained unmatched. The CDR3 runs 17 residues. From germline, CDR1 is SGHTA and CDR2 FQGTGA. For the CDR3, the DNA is TGTGCCAGCAGCTTTGGGACTAGCGGACGTCAACCTTACGAGCAGTACTTC. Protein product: CASSFGTSGRQPYEQYF.

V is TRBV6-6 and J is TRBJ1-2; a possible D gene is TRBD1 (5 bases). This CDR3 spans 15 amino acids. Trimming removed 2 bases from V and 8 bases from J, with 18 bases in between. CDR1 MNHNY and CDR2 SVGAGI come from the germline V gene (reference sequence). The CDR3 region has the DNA TGTGCCAGCAGTTACCGGGTCGACAGTCTCGAGGGCTACACCTTC. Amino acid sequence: CASSYRVDSLEGYTF.

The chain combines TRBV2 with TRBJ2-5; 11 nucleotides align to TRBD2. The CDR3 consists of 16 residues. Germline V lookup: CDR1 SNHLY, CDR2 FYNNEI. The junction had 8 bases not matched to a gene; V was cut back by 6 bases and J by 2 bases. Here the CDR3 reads CASRRGTSGVQETQYF. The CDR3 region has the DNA TGTGCCAGCAGGAGAGGGACTAGCGGCGTTCAAGAGACCCAGTACTTC.

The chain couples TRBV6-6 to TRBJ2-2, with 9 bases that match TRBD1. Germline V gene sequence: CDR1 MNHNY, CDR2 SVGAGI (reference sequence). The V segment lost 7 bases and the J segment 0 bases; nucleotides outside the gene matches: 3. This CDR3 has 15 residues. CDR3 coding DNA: TGTGCCAGCACTGGACAGGGGACGAACACCGGGGAGCTGTTTTTT. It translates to CASTGQGTNTGELFF.

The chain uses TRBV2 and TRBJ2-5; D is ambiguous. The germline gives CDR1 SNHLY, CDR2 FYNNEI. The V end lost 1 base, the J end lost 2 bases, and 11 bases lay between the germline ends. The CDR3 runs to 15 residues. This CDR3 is CASSEVSETQETQYF. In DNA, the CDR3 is TGTGCCAGCAGTGAAGTCAGTGAAACACAAGAGACCCAGTACTTC.

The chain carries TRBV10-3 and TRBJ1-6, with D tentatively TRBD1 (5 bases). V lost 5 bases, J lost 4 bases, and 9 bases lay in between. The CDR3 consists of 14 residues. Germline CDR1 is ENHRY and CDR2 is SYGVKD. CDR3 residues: CAISSTVYNSPLHF. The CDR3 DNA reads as TGTGCCATCAGTTCGACAGTATATAATTCACCCCTCCACTTT.

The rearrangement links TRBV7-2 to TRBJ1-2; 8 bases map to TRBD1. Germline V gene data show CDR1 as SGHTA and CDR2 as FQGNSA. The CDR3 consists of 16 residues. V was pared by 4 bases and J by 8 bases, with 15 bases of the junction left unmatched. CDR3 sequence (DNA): TGTGCCAGCAGCTCGGACAGGGTCCCCCCCTTGAAGGGCTACACCTTC. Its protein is CASSSDRVPPLKGYTF.

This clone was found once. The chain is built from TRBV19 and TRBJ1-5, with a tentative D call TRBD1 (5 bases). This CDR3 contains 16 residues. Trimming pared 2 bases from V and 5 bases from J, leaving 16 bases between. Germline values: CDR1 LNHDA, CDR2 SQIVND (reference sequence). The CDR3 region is CASSIRDWYNDQPQHF. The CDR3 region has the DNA TGTGCCAGTAGTATACGGGACTGGTATAACGATCAGCCCCAGCATTTT.

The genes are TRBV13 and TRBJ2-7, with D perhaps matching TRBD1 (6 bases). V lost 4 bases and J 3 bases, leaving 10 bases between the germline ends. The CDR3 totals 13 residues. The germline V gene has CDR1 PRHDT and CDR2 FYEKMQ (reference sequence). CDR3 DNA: TGTGCCAGCAGCTCCCGGACAGTCTACGAGCAGTACTTC. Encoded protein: CASSSRTVYEQYF.

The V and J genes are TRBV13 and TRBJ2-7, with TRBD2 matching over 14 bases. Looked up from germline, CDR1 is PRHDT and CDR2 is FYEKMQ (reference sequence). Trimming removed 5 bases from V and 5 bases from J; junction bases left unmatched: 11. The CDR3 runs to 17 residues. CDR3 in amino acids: CASSHHPGLAGENEQYF. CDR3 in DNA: TGTGCCAGCAGCCACCATCCGGGACTAGCGGGAGAGAACGAGCAGTACTTC. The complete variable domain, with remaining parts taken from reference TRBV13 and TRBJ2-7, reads AAGVIQSPRHLIKEKRETATLKCYPIPRHDTVYWYQQGPGQDPQFLISFYEKMQSDKGSIPDRFSAQQFSDYHSELNMSSLELGDSALYFCASSHHPGLAGENEQYFGPGTRLTVT.